The next 29 T cell receptor beta chains were all read from a single sample in a study of T cells in Graves' hyperthyroidism and ophthalmopathy. Amplification of TCR beta CDR3 regions was performed using RNA transcripts as template. Using the HTBI primer set, a first-round RT-PCR was run on the TCR CDR3. TCRdb reprocessed the multiplex PCR reads via MiXCR and lists one record per CDR3 protein. The data show fewer than 350,000 distinct CDR3 sequences, about 16% seen once. The sample taken for sequencing was blood. These receptor sequences come from a woman in her forties or fifties with Graves' hyperthyroidism that later progressed to Graves' ophthalmopathy.

This clonotype was found many times. The genes are TRBV24-1 and TRBJ2-5; 8 nucleotides agree with TRBD1. Trimming removed 5 bases from V and 2 bases from J; junction bases left unmatched: 3. The germline V gene encodes CDR1 KGHDR and CDR2 SFDVKD. The CDR3 covers 14 residues. The CDR3 reads CATSGRTGQETQYF. The CDR3 DNA sequence: TGTGCCACCAGTGGCCGGACAGGGCAAGAGACCCAGTACTTC.

This clonotype was seen repeatedly, ten times or more. The chain's CDR3 is CASSARGTDTQYF. CDR3 bases: TGTGCCAGCAGTGCCCGGGGCACAGATACGCAGTATTTT. V usage is TRBV2 and J usage is TRBJ2-3; unclear D gene. The V and J ends lost 4 bases and 1 base respectively, with 6 bases between them. Germline V gives CDR1 SNHLY, CDR2 FYNNEI. This CDR3 region has 13 residues.

Ten or more counts support this clonotype. The chain uses TRBV7-8 and TRBJ2-7, with D perhaps matching TRBD2 (5 bases). Germline CDR1 and CDR2: SGHVS and FQNEAQ. This CDR3 is built from 16 residues. Trimming removed 5 bases from V and 7 bases from J, with 24 bases in between. CDR3 sequence reads: CASSPPDFRQKGEQYF. CDR3 DNA: TGTGCCAGCAGCCCCCCGGACTTTCGGCAAAAGGGAGAGCAGTACTTC. Filled out from reference TRBV7-8 and TRBJ2-7, the complete variable domain reads GAGVSQSPRYKVAKRGQDVALRCDPISGHVSLFWYQQALGQGPEFLTYFQNEAQLDKSGLPSDRFFAERPEGSVSTLKIQRTQQEDSAVYLCASSPPDFRQKGEQYFGPGTRLTVT.

This clonotype was seen ten or more times. The J gene is TRBJ2-3, the V gene TRBV20-1, with 9 bases identical to TRBD2. The V gene end was trimmed by 0 bases and the J gene end by 4 bases; junction bases not matched to a gene: 8. There are 16 residues in the CDR3. Germline V gives CDR1 DFQATT, CDR2 SNEGSKA (reference sequence). The CDR3 loop reads CSARDIAGEWADTQYF. DNA for the CDR3: TGCAGTGCTAGAGATATAGCGGGAGAATGGGCAGATACGCAGTATTTT.

The chain has TRBV9 and TRBJ1-1; D remains ambiguous. The V gene lost 0 bases and the J gene lost 6 bases, with 15 bases spanning the gap. In germline, CDR1 is SGDLS, CDR2 YYNGEE. The CDR3 is made up of 15 amino acids. The DNA for the CDR3 is TGTGCCAGCAGCGTAGCTACTAAAACGGGCGCTGAAGCTTTCTTT. Its translation: CASSVATKTGAEAFF.

The sample holds many counts of this clonotype. V is TRBV12-3 or TRBV12-4 and J is TRBJ2-7; 9 bases match TRBD1. The CDR3 has 15 residues. With 6 bases clipped from V and 3 bases from J, the junction kept 9 bases outside the gene matches. CDR3: CASSQGQGWVYEQYF. CDR3 bases: TGTGCCAGCAGCCAAGGACAGGGGTGGGTCTACGAGCAGTACTTC.

This clonotype turned up a few times. The chain uses TRBV28 and TRBJ1-2; 7 positions agree with TRBD1. Per the germline V gene, CDR1 is MDHEN and CDR2 is SYDVKM. With V trimmed by 6 bases and J by 8 bases, 9 bases remained unmatched. This CDR3 has 13 residues. CDR3 DNA: TGTGCCAGCAGCCGACAGGGAGATGGGGGCTACACCTTC. This translates into CASSRQGDGGYTF.

The chain links TRBV28 to TRBJ1-5; tentatively, D is TRBD1 (5 bases). Trimming removed 6 bases at V and 13 bases at J, with 16 bases between. The V gene's germline CDR1 is MDHEN and CDR2 SYDVKM. The CDR3 runs 12 residues. The CDR3 loop reads CASRDLGGAQHF. CDR3 DNA sequence: TGTGCCAGCAGAGACCTTGGTGGGGCGCAGCATTTT.

This chain uses TRBV11-2 with TRBJ2-1, with TRBD2 as a possible D gene (6 bases). The CDR3 sequence is 13 residues long. Germline V gene sequence: CDR1 SGHAT, CDR2 FQNNGV. V was shortened by 3 bases and J by 6 bases, with 9 bases between the two germline ends. Here the CDR3 DNA reads TGTGCCAGCAGCTTCGGGGGTTCCAATGAGCAGTTCTTC. Protein sequence: CASSFGGSNEQFF.

In this sample, this clonotype turned up a few times. The chain joins TRBV5-5 to TRBJ2-3, with D perhaps TRBD1 (6 bases). Germline V gene sequence: CDR1 SGHKS, CDR2 YYEKEE (reference sequence). The CDR3 covers 18 residues. The V and J ends lost 1 base and 1 base respectively, with 19 bases between them. As DNA, the CDR3 is TGTGCCAGCAGCTTGAAGCGACAGGCGAACTTAGGCACAGATACGCAGTATTTT. Protein product: CASSLKRQANLGTDTQYF.

This clonotype was recorded at least ten times. This rearrangement joins TRBV27 to TRBJ2-1; perhaps TRBD1 as D (6 bases). This CDR3 is 13 amino acids long. V lost 6 bases and J lost 12, with 18 bases in between. The germline CDR1 and CDR2 sequences are MNHEY and SMNVEV (reference sequence). The CDR3 bases are TGTGCCAGCAGACGGGACACAGTCCGTGGGCAGTTCTTC. Amino acid sequence: CASRRDTVRGQFF.

In its sample, this clonotype was seen a few times. The V call is TRBV6-2 or TRBV6-3, the J call TRBJ2-3, with D unresolved. There are 14 residues in the CDR3. Germline V gene data show CDR1 as MNHEY and CDR2 as SVGEGT. The germline V and J ends were trimmed by 0 bases and 6 bases, with 10 bases remaining between them. Here the CDR3 DNA reads TGTGCCAGCAGTTACTCGAGCCAGAGGGATACGCAGTATTTT. Protein: CASSYSSQRDTQYF.

This clonotype was picked up many times. The rearrangement uses TRBV27 and TRBJ2-7; D unclear. With 5 bases removed from V and 2 bases from J, the gap between germline ends came to 10 bases. The CDR3 runs to 13 residues. Germline CDR1 reads MNHEY; CDR2 reads SMNVEV (reference sequence). The CDR3 loop is CASSPIGPYEQYF. The CDR3 coding sequence is TGTGCCAGCAGTCCAATTGGTCCCTACGAGCAGTACTTC.

This clonotype was counted many times. J is TRBJ2-5 and V is TRBV7-2; tentatively, D is TRBD1 or TRBD2 (5 bases each). CDR1 SGHTA and CDR2 FQGNSA come from the germline V gene. This CDR3 has 12 amino acids. The V and J ends lost 4 bases and 5 bases respectively, with 8 bases between them. The DNA for the CDR3 is TGTGCCAGCAGCTCCGAGGGGGAGACCCAGTACTTC. It specifies CASSSEGETQYF.

This clonotype was counted ten times or more. The J gene is TRBJ1-2, the V gene TRBV20-1, with 7 bases that match TRBD1. This CDR3 is 13 amino acids long. With V trimmed by 6 bases and J by 6 bases, 10 bases remained unmatched. Germline V gives CDR1 DFQATT, CDR2 SNEGSKA (reference sequence). The CDR3 here is CSAYDREGNGYTF. CDR3 bases: TGCAGTGCGTACGACAGGGAAGGGAATGGCTACACCTTC.

This clonotype was seen repeatedly, ten times or more. The chain has TRBV28 and TRBJ1-1; the D gene is possibly TRBD1 (6 bases). Trimming stripped 6 bases from V and 1 base from J, with 12 bases between. This CDR3 spans 14 amino acids. Germline V lookup: CDR1 MDHEN, CDR2 SYDVKM. DNA for the CDR3: TGTGCCAGCAGCAAAGGGGGACCGAACACTGAAGCTTTCTTT. It is translated as CASSKGGPNTEAFF.

The table lists this clonotype with many counts. The chain links TRBV10-3 to TRBJ2-6; D call uncertain. Trimming shortened V by 11 bases and J by 1 base, and 3 bases separated the two germline ends. In germline, CDR1 is ENHRY, CDR2 SYGVKD. CDR3 length: 11 amino acids. This chain's CDR3 is CASSGANVLTF. The CDR3 nucleotides read TGTGCCTCTTCTGGGGCCAACGTCCTGACTTTC.

The V call is TRBV2, the J call TRBJ2-6; 7 bases are a match to TRBD1. V gave up 5 bases and J gave up 0 bases; unmatched junction bases: 7. The CDR3 loop spans 17 amino acids. The germline V gene has CDR1 SNHLY and CDR2 FYNNEI. The CDR3 region is CASSRQGQSSGANVLTF. The CDR3 DNA sequence: TGTGCCAGCAGTCGACAGGGCCAGAGCTCTGGGGCCAACGTCCTGACTTTC.

This clonotype showed up many times. This chain connects TRBV5-1 to TRBJ2-7; D unresolved. Germline V CDR1 and CDR2: SGHRS, YFSETQ. There are 13 residues in the CDR3. V lost 1 base, J lost 3 bases, and 8 bases lay in between. The CDR3 region is CASSLNLGYEQYF. The DNA for the CDR3 is TGCGCCAGCAGCTTGAATCTAGGCTACGAGCAGTACTTC.

This clonotype turned up a few times. The chain couples TRBV4-1 to TRBJ2-1; 7 bases fit TRBD1. There are 12 residues in the CDR3. Per germline, CDR1 MGHRA and CDR2 YSYEKL. After removal of 7 bases from V and 7 bases from J, the junction contained 4 bases not matched to a gene. CDR3 sequence reads: CASTDRANEQFF. In nucleotides, the CDR3 is TGCGCCAGCACCGACAGGGCGAATGAGCAGTTCTTC.

Worth noting for this clonotype: This may be a read error, as it is one base from a much larger clone. The chain recombines TRBV7-9 with TRBJ2-5, with a weak D call TRBD1 (6 bases). CDR1 and CDR2 from the germline V gene are SEHNR and FQNEAQ (reference sequence). The germline V and J ends were trimmed by 8 bases and 1 base, with 14 bases remaining between them. The CDR3 contains 14 residues. In DNA form, the CDR3 reads TGTGCCAGCGGCCAAGTACAGGGCCAAGAGACCCAGTACTTC. Its protein is CASGQVQGQETQYF.

V and J are TRBV20-1 and TRBJ1-4, with a tentative D call TRBD1 (6 bases). The CDR3 extends over 15 amino acids. Germline CDR1 reads DFQATT; CDR2 reads SNEGSKA (reference sequence). V was pared by 6 bases and J by 4 bases, with 18 bases between. CDR3 protein: CSAAKTGFVNEKLFF. The CDR3 DNA sequence: TGCAGTGCCGCAAAAACAGGGTTCGTTAATGAAAAACTGTTTTTT.

Remarks on this clonotype: One base away lies a much larger clone, so this may be a sequencing read error. The CDR3 spells CASTRGRDSYEQYF. The CDR3 bases are TGTGCCAGCACCCGGGGCAGAGACTCCTACGAGCAGTACTTC. The chain carries TRBV12-3 or TRBV12-4 and TRBJ2-7; D is tentatively TRBD1 or TRBD2 (5 bases each). The CDR3 totals 14 residues. V was trimmed by 7 bases and J by 0 bases, leaving 13 bases between them.

This clonotype was seen ten or more times. The rearrangement uses TRBV27 and TRBJ2-5, with D perhaps matching TRBD1 (5 bases). Germline values: CDR1 MNHEY, CDR2 SMNVEV (reference sequence). The CDR3 has 15 residues. The V and J ends lost 6 bases and 0 bases respectively, with 14 bases between them. DNA for the CDR3: TGTGCCAGCAGCCCCTGGCTGACAGACCAAGAGACCCAGTACTTC. It translates to CASSPWLTDQETQYF.

The CDR3 sequence: CASNPRQGRYEQYF. The CDR3, as DNA: TGTGCCAGCAACCCTAGACAGGGGAGGTACGAGCAGTACTTC. V gene TRBV5-8 combines with J gene TRBJ2-7, with 8 bases lining up with TRBD1. The CDR3 sequence is 14 residues long. In germline, CDR1 is SGHTS, CDR2 YDEGEE. After removal of 6 bases from V and 4 bases from J, the junction contained 9 bases not matched to a gene. Full variable domain (rest looked up from reference TRBV5-8 and TRBJ2-7): EAGVTQSPTHLIKTRGQQATLRCSPISGHTSVYWYQQALGLGLQFLLWYDEGEERNRGNFPPRFSGRQFPNYSSELNVNALELEDSALYLCASNPRQGRYEQYFGPGTRLTVT.

This clonotype came up many times. J is TRBJ2-5 and V is TRBV20-1; 7 bases line up with TRBD1. This CDR3 is built from 16 residues. Germline CDR1 DFQATT, CDR2 SNEGSKA (reference sequence). With 6 bases clipped from V and 5 bases from J, the junction kept 18 bases outside the gene matches. In nucleotides, the CDR3 is TGCAGTGCCACTCGACCGGGACAGATCCTTTTTGAGACCCAGTACTTC. Translation: CSATRPGQILFETQYF.

The J gene is TRBJ2-7, the V gene TRBV24-1; 9 bases are shared with TRBD1. Trimming removed 10 bases from V and 5 bases from J; junction bases left unmatched: 5. Germline V CDR1 and CDR2: KGHDR, SFDVKD. This CDR3 spans 12 amino acids. The CDR3 region has the DNA TGTGCCACTGGGGACAGGGCCGACGAGCAGTACTTC. It is translated as CATGDRADEQYF.

This clonotype was observed many times. The chain uses TRBV7-3 and TRBJ2-7; 11 nucleotides match TRBD2. V lost 4 bases, J lost 2 bases, and 7 bases stayed unmatched. The CDR3 has 16 residues. The germline gives CDR1 SGHTA, CDR2 FQGTGA. For the CDR3, the DNA is TGTGCCAGCAGCTACCGCCTAGCGGGGGGAACCTACGAGCAGTACTTC. Translating gives CASSYRLAGGTYEQYF.

The sample holds many counts of this clonotype. The V gene is TRBV28, the J gene TRBJ2-3; D gene ambiguous. CDR3 length: 12 amino acids. V lost 3 bases, J lost 6 bases, and 7 bases lay in between. Germline CDR1 and CDR2: MDHEN and SYDVKM. The CDR3 reads CASSFVADTQYF. CDR3 DNA: TGTGCCAGCAGTTTTGTCGCCGATACGCAGTATTTT.